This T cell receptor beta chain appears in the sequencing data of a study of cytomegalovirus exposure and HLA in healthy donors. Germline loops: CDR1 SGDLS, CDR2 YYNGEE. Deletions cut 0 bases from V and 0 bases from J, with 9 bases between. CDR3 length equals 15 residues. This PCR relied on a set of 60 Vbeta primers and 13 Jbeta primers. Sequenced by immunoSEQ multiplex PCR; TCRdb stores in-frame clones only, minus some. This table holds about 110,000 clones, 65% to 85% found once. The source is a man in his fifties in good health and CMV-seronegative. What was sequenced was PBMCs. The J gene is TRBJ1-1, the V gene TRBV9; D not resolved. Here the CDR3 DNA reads TGTGCCAGCAGCGTAGCGGTCGAATTGAACACTGAAGCTTTCTTT. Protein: CASSVAVELNTEAFF.